These 30 T cell receptor beta chains share one sample of origin, sequenced in a study of control samples from healthy donors and cancer patients. Profiled with immunoSEQ multiplex PCR; TCRdb holds only in-frame clones, not every one. The table has fewer than 95,000 clones, 85% seen once. Material for sequencing was blood. These receptors originate from a woman aged 40 to 50 in good health.

The sample holds a few counts of this clone. The V call is TRBV4-3, the J call TRBJ2-2; D gene unclear. Trimming removed 0 bases at V and 2 bases at J, with 10 bases between. Looked up from germline, CDR1 is LGHNA and CDR2 is YSLEER. The CDR3 is 16 residues long. The CDR3 loop is CASSQDFTANTGELFF. DNA of the CDR3: TGCGCCAGCAGCCAAGATTTCACAGCCAACACCGGGGAGCTGTTTTTT.

This clone was observed many times. The chain links TRBV7-2 to TRBJ2-5; 11 bases align to TRBD1. The CDR3 runs 17 residues. Germline assignment: CDR1 SGHTA and CDR2 FQGNSA. The trim removed 1 base at V and 1 base at J, leaving 5 bases unmatched. The CDR3, as DNA: TGTGCCAGCAGCTTAGTTGGGACAGGGGGAGGCCAAGAGACCCAGTACTTC. This sequence encodes CASSLVGTGGGQETQYF.

The genes are TRBV2 and TRBJ2-7; weak D call: TRBD2 (5 bases). CDR1 SNHLY and CDR2 FYNNEI come from the germline V gene. V was pared by 2 bases and J by 6 bases, with 14 bases between. The CDR3 loop spans 14 amino acids. CDR3 nucleotides: TGTGCCAGCAGTGAACAGCTAGCTCCGGGCGAGCAGTACTTC. It specifies CASSEQLAPGEQYF.

The genes are TRBV6-5 and TRBJ1-2; possibly TRBD1 for D (5 bases). Trimming pared 6 bases from V and 6 bases from J, leaving 17 bases between. Germline assignment: CDR1 MNHEY and CDR2 SVGAGI. The CDR3 is 14 residues long. The CDR3 region is CASRPTSGFDGYTF. CDR3 coding DNA: TGTGCCAGCAGGCCAACTTCAGGGTTCGATGGCTACACCTTC.

This chain's CDR3 is CASSILVQGAYEQYF. In nucleotides, the CDR3 is TGTGCCAGTAGTATTTTAGTGCAGGGGGCCTACGAGCAGTACTTC. This rearrangement joins TRBV19 to TRBJ2-7; 7 bases are shared with TRBD1. The V gene's germline CDR1 is LNHDA and CDR2 SQIVND (reference sequence). The trim removed 3 bases at V and 2 bases at J, leaving 7 bases unmatched. The CDR3 extends over 15 amino acids.

This clone was counted only a few times. The rearrangement joins TRBV7-2 to TRBJ2-7; 8 bases line up with TRBD1. With V trimmed by 3 bases and J by 3 bases, 7 bases remained unmatched. CDR1 is SGHTA, CDR2 FQGNSA, per germline. There are 15 residues in the CDR3. The CDR3 reads CASSFTGTGNYEQYF. In nucleotides, the CDR3 is TGTGCCAGCAGCTTCACCGGGACAGGAAACTACGAGCAGTACTTC.

The gene calls are TRBV9 and TRBJ2-4; D remains ambiguous. Germline lookup yields CDR1 SGDLS and CDR2 YYNGEE. The CDR3 loop spans 14 amino acids. The V gene lost 0 bases and the J gene lost 3 bases, with 7 bases spanning the gap. The CDR3 loop is CASSVGGFKNIQYF. The CDR3 DNA reads as TGTGCCAGCAGCGTAGGTGGATTCAAAAACATTCAGTACTTC.

This clone has only one observation. The CDR3 DNA sequence: TGCGCCAGCAGCCAAGACAGGGCCCGTGCAGATACGCAGTATTTT. Protein product: CASSQDRARADTQYF. V usage is TRBV4-3 and J usage is TRBJ2-3; D might be TRBD1 (5 bases). The germline CDR1 and CDR2 sequences are LGHNA and YSLEER. V shed 0 bases and J shed 4 bases, with 11 bases lying between them. This CDR3 has 15 amino acids.

The J gene is TRBJ1-2, the V gene TRBV29-1, with TRBD1 identical over 8 bases. V was clipped by 6 bases and J by 6 bases; unmatched bases: 9. The CDR3 length is 13 residues. Germline loops: CDR1 SQVTM, CDR2 ANQGSEA. CDR3 sequence (DNA): TGCAGCGTGCCGCTGGACAGGGCCGATGGCTACACCTTC. Translated, it gives CSVPLDRADGYTF.

The chain recombines TRBV30 with TRBJ1-6; 9 nucleotides line up with TRBD1. V dropped 2 bases and J dropped 10; count of bases not matched to a gene: 9. CDR1 and CDR2 from the germline V gene are GTSNPN and SVGIG (reference sequence). This CDR3 has 15 residues. The CDR3 reads CAWSISGTGYSPLHF. The CDR3 DNA follows: TGTGCCTGGAGTATATCCGGGACAGGGTACTCACCCCTCCACTTT.

The chain combines TRBV3-1 (or the pseudogene TRBV3-2) with TRBJ1-5; TRBD1 agrees at 9 bases. The CDR3 loop spans 21 amino acids. With V trimmed by 0 bases and J by 0 bases, 15 bases remained unmatched. In germline, CDR1 is LGHDT, CDR2 YNNKEL (reference sequence). CDR3 bases: TGTGCCAGCAGCCAAGATCCGGGACAGGGCTCACCCCAGTATAGCAATCAGCCCCAGCATTTT. It translates to CASSQDPGQGSPQYSNQPQHF.

The gene calls are TRBV6-2 or TRBV6-3 and TRBJ1-2, with 7 bases identical to TRBD1. The CDR3 is 15 amino acids. Germline loops: CDR1 MNHEY, CDR2 SVGEGT. Unmatched junction bases numbered 3, after V lost 0 bases and J lost 2 bases. CDR3 sequence reads: CASSYSTRGNYGYTF. CDR3 in DNA: TGTGCCAGCAGTTACTCGACCAGGGGGAACTATGGCTACACCTTC.

This clone appeared a single time. This sequence joins TRBV29-1 and TRBJ2-7; the D call may be TRBD1 or TRBD2 (6 bases each). The germline V gene encodes CDR1 SQVTM and CDR2 ANQGSEA. With 6 bases removed from V and 3 bases from J, the gap between germline ends came to 12 bases. CDR3 size: 12 residues. The CDR3 nucleotides read TGCAGCGTAAAAGGGGGGAACTACGAGCAGTACTTC. It specifies CSVKGGNYEQYF.

The chain has TRBV2 and TRBJ2-3; D is tentatively TRBD1 or TRBD2 (6 bases each). The V gene lost 6 bases and the J gene lost 4 bases, with 17 bases spanning the gap. The CDR3 runs 15 residues. Germline-derived CDR1 and CDR2 are SNHLY and FYNNEI. The CDR3 region has the DNA TGTGCCAGCAGAGAGAGGGGGGTTAGGGCAGATACGCAGTATTTT. This gives the protein CASRERGVRADTQYF. Drawing the rest from reference TRBV2 and TRBJ2-3, the complete variable domain is EPEVTQTPSHQVTQMGQEVILRCVPISNHLYFYWYRQILGQKVEFLVSFYNNEISEKSEIFDDQFSVERPDGSNFTLKIRSTKLEDSAMYFCASRERGVRADTQYFGPGTRLTVL.

This chain links TRBV4-3 with TRBJ1-3, with TRBD1 as a possible D gene (6 bases). Germline CDR1 reads LGHNA; CDR2 reads YSLEER. The CDR3 runs 15 residues. Trimming pared 5 bases from V and 0 bases from J, leaving 11 bases between. The CDR3 loop is CASSSRDTSGNTIYF. The DNA of the CDR3 is TGCGCCAGCAGCTCCCGGGACACCTCTGGAAACACCATATATTTT.

The chain couples TRBV30 to TRBJ2-1; D may be TRBD1 (5 bases). Trimming cost V 3 bases and J 12 bases, with 15 bases left between them. CDR1 and CDR2 (germline): GTSNPN, SVGIG (reference sequence). CDR3 length: 12 residues. CDR3 coding DNA: TGTGCCTGGAGCGTGAAAGGGGCCCGGCAGTTCTTC. It translates to CAWSVKGARQFF.

The chain is built from TRBV9 and TRBJ2-3; 11 bases are shared with TRBD2. The CDR3 runs 18 residues. CDR1 is SGDLS and CDR2 is YYNGEE in the germline V gene. Trimming cost V 5 bases and J 4 bases; bases outside gene matches: 15. The CDR3 region has the DNA TGTGCCAGCAGTTTGGGAATAGCGGGGGGGAATTCGGCAGATACGCAGTATTTT. It is translated as CASSLGIAGGNSADTQYF.

This clone was recorded only once. The rearrangement links TRBV14 to TRBJ2-1, with D possibly matching TRBD2 (5 bases). The CDR3 loop spans 16 amino acids. Between the trimmed V and J ends, which lost 2 bases and 4 bases, there was a span of 15 bases. Germline-derived CDR1 and CDR2 are SGHDN and FVKESK. CDR3 loop: CASSQRRSSPYNEQFF. The DNA for the CDR3 is TGTGCCAGCAGCCAAAGGAGGTCAAGCCCTTACAATGAGCAGTTCTTC. Together with reference TRBV14 and TRBJ2-1, the CDR3 gives the full variable domain: EAGVTQFPSHSVIEKGQTVTLRCDPISGHDNLYWYRRVMGKEIKFLLHFVKESKQDESGMPNNRFLAERTGGTYSTLKVQPAELEDSGVYFCASSQRRSSPYNEQFFGPGTRLTVL.

The chain joins TRBV2 to TRBJ2-1; D is tentatively TRBD1 or TRBD2 (6 bases each). The CDR3 spans 15 residues. CDR1 and CDR2 from the germline V gene are SNHLY and FYNNEI. The V end lost 4 bases, the J end lost 8 bases, and 18 bases lay between the germline ends. This chain's CDR3 is CASSGGAQIEDEQFF. The DNA of the CDR3 is TGTGCCAGCAGTGGGGGGGCCCAAATCGAGGATGAGCAGTTCTTC. Based on the CDR3 plus reference TRBV2 and TRBJ2-1, the full variable domain is EPEVTQTPSHQVTQMGQEVILRCVPISNHLYFYWYRQILGQKVEFLVSFYNNEISEKSEIFDDQFSVERPDGSNFTLKIRSTKLEDSAMYFCASSGGAQIEDEQFFGPGTRLTVL.

The chain uses TRBV6-6 and TRBJ2-7; 8 bases match TRBD1. The CDR3 runs to 14 residues. In germline, CDR1 is MNHNY, CDR2 SVGAGI (reference sequence). V lost 2 bases to trimming and J lost 5 bases; unmatched junction nucleotides: 5. The CDR3 is CASSYVTGGDEQYF. In nucleotides, the CDR3 is TGTGCCAGCAGTTACGTAACAGGGGGTGACGAGCAGTACTTC.

V gene TRBV5-1 combines with J gene TRBJ2-1; 12 bases map to TRBD2. Germline-derived CDR1 and CDR2 are SGHRS and YFSETQ. The CDR3 is 17 amino acids. V gave up 3 bases and J gave up 7 bases; unmatched junction bases: 11. The CDR3 bases are TGCGCCAGCAGCTCGACCCTCACTAGCGGGGGGACTAATGAGCAGTTCTTC. Protein: CASSSTLTSGGTNEQFF.

CDR3 in DNA: TGTGCCAGCAGCTCGGGACGGAATTCACCCCTCCACTTT. This translates into CASSSGRNSPLHF. The chain recombines TRBV7-2 with TRBJ1-6, with a possible D match to TRBD1 (5 bases). This CDR3 is built from 13 residues. V was pared by 4 bases and J by 7 bases, with 8 bases between. Germline V gene data show CDR1 as SGHTA and CDR2 as FQGNSA. The full variable domain, with the rest looked up from reference TRBV7-2 and TRBJ1-6, is GAGVSQSPSNKVTEKGKDVELRCDPISGHTALYWYRQSLGQGLEFLIYFQGNSAPDKSGLPSDRFSAERTGGSVSTLTIQRTQQEDSAVYLCASSSGRNSPLHFGNGTRLTVT.

The genes are TRBV10-3 and TRBJ1-1; 8 nucleotides line up with TRBD1. J gave up 4 bases and V 0 bases, and 4 bases lay outside the gene matches. Germline CDR1 ENHRY, CDR2 SYGVKD. The CDR3 is 15 residues long. CDR3 sequence reads: CAISESRGLSTEAFF. In nucleotides, the CDR3 is TGTGCCATCAGTGAGTCCAGGGGGCTCAGCACTGAAGCTTTCTTT.

This rearrangement joins TRBV7-6 to TRBJ1-2; unclear D gene. V was shortened by 5 bases and J by 2 bases, with 15 bases between the two germline ends. The length of the CDR3 is 15 residues. Germline V CDR1 and CDR2: SGHVS, FNYEAQ. CDR3 in amino acids: CASSQSTGLNYGYTF. CDR3 bases: TGTGCCAGCAGCCAAAGTACGGGGTTAAACTATGGCTACACCTTC.

The rearrangement uses TRBV4-2 and TRBJ1-1; 7 nucleotides align to TRBD1. V lost 3 bases to trimming and J lost 8 bases; unmatched junction nucleotides: 9. From germline, CDR1 is LGHNA and CDR2 YNFKEQ. CDR3 size: 14 residues. The DNA for the CDR3 is TGTGCCAGCAGCCAGGCCCCAGGGGGGGGAGAAGCTTTCTTT. Its protein is CASSQAPGGGEAFF.

The chain employs TRBV15 and TRBJ2-3; D may be TRBD2 (5 bases). Trimming removed 0 bases at V and 1 base at J, with 11 bases between. The germline V gene has CDR1 LNHNV and CDR2 YYDKDF (reference sequence). The CDR3 extends over 16 amino acids. The CDR3 DNA reads TGTGCCACCAGCAGAGATCTACTAGTTCGCACAGATACGCAGTATTTT. Translated: CATSRDLLVRTDTQYF.

The chain uses TRBV5-1 and TRBJ1-2; D is uncertain. The germline gives CDR1 SGHRS, CDR2 YFSETQ. The CDR3 runs 13 residues. Trimming cost V 0 bases and J 4 bases, with 7 bases left between them. In DNA form, the CDR3 reads TGCGCCAGCAGCTTGGCCGAAGTCTATGGCTACACCTTC. Its translation is CASSLAEVYGYTF.

The chain joins TRBV14 to TRBJ2-7; D gene uncertain. Trimming took off 4 bases at V and 0 bases at J, with 7 bases between the two ends. CDR3 length: 13 residues. The germline gives CDR1 SGHDN, CDR2 FVKESK. CDR3: CASSRSLSYEQYF. The DNA for the CDR3 is TGTGCCAGCAGCCGCAGCCTCTCCTACGAGCAGTACTTC. Supplemented by reference TRBV14 and TRBJ2-7, the full variable domain reads EAGVTQFPSHSVIEKGQTVTLRCDPISGHDNLYWYRRVMGKEIKFLLHFVKESKQDESGMPNNRFLAERTGGTYSTLKVQPAELEDSGVYFCASSRSLSYEQYFGPGTRLTVT.

This clone was seen a few times. CDR3 coding DNA: TGTGCCAGCAGTGAAGCCGCTTTTGGCTACACCTTC. Protein: CASSEAAFGYTF. The rearrangement uses TRBV2 and TRBJ1-2; D uncertain. The V end was cut by 0 bases, the J end by 7 bases, with 6 bases between. The CDR3 sequence is 12 residues long. Germline V CDR1 and CDR2: SNHLY, FYNNEI.

This sequence joins TRBV12-5 and TRBJ1-1; maybe TRBD1 (6 bases). V lost 0 bases and J lost 0, with 8 bases in between. Germline V gene lookup returns CDR1 LGHNT and CDR2 FRNRAP. The CDR3 consists of 15 residues. CDR3 nucleotide sequence: TGTGCTAGTGGTTTGGTAACAGGGATGAACACTGAAGCTTTCTTT. It codes for CASGLVTGMNTEAFF.